This T cell receptor beta chain was obtained from a study of control samples from healthy donors and cancer patients. The CDR3 has 15 residues. V was shortened by 1 base and J by 3 bases, with 10 bases between the two germline ends. Germline V lookup: CDR1 MNHNS, CDR2 SASEGT. Assay used: immunoSEQ multiplex PCR; TCRdb lists only in-frame clones, some missing. The table shows approximately 150,000 clones, with roughly 94% occurring only once. The sequence derives from a man aged 40-50 years in good health. The sequencing input was blood. The gene calls are TRBV6-1 and TRBJ1-5; no clear D gene. CDR3 loop: CASSEVGSLNQPQHF. In DNA, the CDR3 is TGTGCCAGCAGTGAAGTTGGTTCACTCAATCAGCCCCAGCATTTT.